Presented here are 7 T cell receptor beta chains from one specimen sequenced in a study of graft-versus-host responses after intestinal transplantation. Repertoires were generated with immunoSEQ multiplex PCR, while TCRdb's copy carries only in-frame clones and drops some. Among some 15,000 clones, 67% were seen once, and the ten largest hold 9%. Processing of graft tissue released intraepithelial and lamina propria lymphocytes. This sample comprised ileum tissue, obtained 650 to 700 days after intestinal transplantation. These receptors were collected from a human patient who received an intestinal transplant, so some T cells may come from the graft donor.

The chain couples TRBV4-3 to TRBJ2-2, with D maybe TRBD2 (7 bases). The CDR3 runs 19 residues. The V end lost 3 bases, the J end lost 4 bases, and 24 bases lay between the germline ends. The germline CDR1 and CDR2 sequences are LGHNA and YSLEER. This CDR3 is CASSHRGGGNDWGTGELFF. DNA of the CDR3: TGCGCCAGCAGCCACAGAGGGGGGGGCAACGACTGGGGCACCGGGGAGCTGTTTTTT.

This rearrangement joins TRBV28 to TRBJ1-2; 9 bases match TRBD1. The V gene's germline CDR1 is MDHEN and CDR2 SYDVKM. Trimming at V came to 6 bases and at J to 8 bases, leaving 7 bases not matched to a gene. This CDR3 has 13 residues. The CDR3 DNA sequence: TGTGCCAGCAGCCGAGGGACAGGGTGGGGCTACACCTTC. This encodes CASSRGTGWGYTF.

Within the sample, this clone is medium-sized. This chain joins TRBV7-8 and TRBJ1-6; TRBD1 aligns across 8 bases. The CDR3 spans 16 residues. After removal of 3 bases from V and 3 bases from J, the junction contained 4 bases not matched to a gene. The germline V gene encodes CDR1 SGHVS and CDR2 FQNEAQ. CDR3 sequence: CASSFSGTGYNSPLHF. The DNA for the CDR3 is TGTGCCAGCAGCTTTTCAGGGACAGGCTATAATTCACCCCTCCACTTT.

The chain uses TRBV10-3 and TRBJ1-3; D not resolved. V lost 6 bases and J lost 0, with 12 bases in between. The CDR3 is made up of 15 amino acids. CDR1 is ENHRY, CDR2 SYGVKD, per germline. Here the CDR3 DNA reads TGTGCCATCAGCGGTCGTGGGAGCTCTGGAAACACCATATATTTT. Translated: CAISGRGSSGNTIYF.

This clone was observed a handful of times. The chain uses TRBV19 and TRBJ2-5, with a tentative D call TRBD1 (5 bases). The DNA end favors TRBJ2-7, so the J call may be wrong. Per the germline V gene, CDR1 is LNHDA and CDR2 is SQIVND (reference sequence). The CDR3 is made up of 14 amino acids. For the CDR3, the DNA is TGTGCCAGTAGTATAGCAGGGAAGGTGTACGAGCAGTACTTC. Residues: CASSIAGKVYEQYF.

The chain employs TRBV6-6 and TRBJ2-7, with TRBD2 identical over 8 bases. Germline V gene lookup returns CDR1 MNHNY and CDR2 SVGAGI (reference sequence). The trim removed 4 bases at V and 2 bases at J, leaving 1 base unmatched. CDR3 size: 13 residues. In DNA, the CDR3 is TGTGCCAGCAGTTTTAGCGGGGCCTACGAGCAGTACTTC. Translation: CASSFSGAYEQYF.

This rearrangement joins TRBV21-1 to TRBJ1-2; the table's D call TRBD1 went unverified against the DNA. TRBV21-1 is marked as a pseudogene. The CDR3 consists of 16 residues. CDR3 DNA: TGTGCCAGCAGCAAAGTAAGACAGACGGAAAACTATGGCTACACCTTC. It translates to CASSKVRQTENYGYTF.